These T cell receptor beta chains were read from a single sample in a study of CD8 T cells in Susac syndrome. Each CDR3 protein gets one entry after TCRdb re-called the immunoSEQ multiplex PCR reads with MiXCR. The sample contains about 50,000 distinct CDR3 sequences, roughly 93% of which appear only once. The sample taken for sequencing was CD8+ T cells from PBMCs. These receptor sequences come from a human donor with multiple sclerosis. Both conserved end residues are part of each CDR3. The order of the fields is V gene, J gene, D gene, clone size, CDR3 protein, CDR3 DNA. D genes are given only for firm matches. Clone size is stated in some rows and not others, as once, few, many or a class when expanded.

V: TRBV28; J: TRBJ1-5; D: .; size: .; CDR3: CASINEVYSNQPQHF; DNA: TGTGCCAGCATAAACGAGGTTTATAGCAATCAGCCCCAGCATTTT
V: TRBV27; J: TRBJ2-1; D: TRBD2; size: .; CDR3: CASSQRGPGNEQFF; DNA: TGTGCCAGTTCTCAGCGGGGGCCAGGTAATGAGCAGTTCTTC
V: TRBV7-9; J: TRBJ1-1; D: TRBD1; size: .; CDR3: CASSLYQGGTMNTEAFF; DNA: TGTGCCAGCAGCTTATATCAGGGGGGCACGATGAACACTGAAGCTTTCTTT
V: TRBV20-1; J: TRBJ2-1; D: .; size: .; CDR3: CSARDLQGPQNEQFF; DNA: TGCAGTGCTAGAGATCTTCAGGGGCCGCAGAATGAGCAGTTCTTC
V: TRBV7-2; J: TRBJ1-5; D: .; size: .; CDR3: CASSGGEQLAQPQHF; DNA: TGTGCCAGCAGCGGAGGGGAGCAGCTCGCTCAGCCCCAGCATTTT
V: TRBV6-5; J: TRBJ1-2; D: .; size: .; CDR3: CASMRPGTTYGYTF; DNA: TGTGCCAGCATGAGACCGGGAACCACCTATGGCTACACCTTC
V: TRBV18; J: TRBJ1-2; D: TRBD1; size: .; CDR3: CASSQSPRTGGDGYTF; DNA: TGTGCCAGCTCACAATCCCCTCGGACAGGGGGCGATGGCTACACCTTC
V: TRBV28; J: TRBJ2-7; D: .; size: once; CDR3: CASRQGRLVYEQYF; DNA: TGTGCCAGCAGACAGGGAAGATTAGTTTACGAGCAGTACTTC
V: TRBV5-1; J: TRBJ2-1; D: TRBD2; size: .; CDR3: CASSSGTSGMSSYNEQFF; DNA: TGCGCCAGCAGCTCCGGGACTAGCGGGATGAGCTCCTACAATGAGCAGTTCTTC
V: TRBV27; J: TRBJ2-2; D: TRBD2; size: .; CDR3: CASSQTSGPGELFF; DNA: TGTGCCAGCAGTCAGACTAGCGGGCCCGGGGAGCTGTTTTTT
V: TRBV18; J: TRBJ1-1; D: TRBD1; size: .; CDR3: CASSPLTGGTEAFF; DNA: TGTGCCAGCTCTCCACTCACAGGGGGCACTGAAGCTTTCTTT
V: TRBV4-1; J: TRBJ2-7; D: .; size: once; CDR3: CASSQRSGEGGEQYF; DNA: TGCGCCAGCAGCCAACGTTCCGGGGAAGGCGGCGAGCAGTACTTC
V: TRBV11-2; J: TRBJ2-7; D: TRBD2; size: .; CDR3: CASSYPGGGLWEQYF; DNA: TGTGCCAGCAGCTACCCCGGGGGGGGCCTCTGGGAGCAGTACTTC
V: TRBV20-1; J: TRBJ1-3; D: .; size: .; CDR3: CSARHNRDGNTIYF; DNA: TGCAGTGCTAGACATAACAGGGATGGAAACACCATATATTTT
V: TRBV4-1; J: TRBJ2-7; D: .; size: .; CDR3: CASSQEGQSYEQYF; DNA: TGCGCCAGCAGCCAAGAAGGACAGTCCTACGAGCAGTACTTC
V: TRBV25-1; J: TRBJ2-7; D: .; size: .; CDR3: CASSPPWTQQRDEQYF; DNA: TGTGCCAGCAGTCCTCCCTGGACACAGCAAAGGGACGAGCAGTACTTC
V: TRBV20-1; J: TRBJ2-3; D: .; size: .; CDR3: CSAREALESDTQYF; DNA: TGCAGTGCTAGAGAAGCCCTCGAGTCGGATACGCAGTATTTT
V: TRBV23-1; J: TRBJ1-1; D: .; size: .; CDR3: CASSHTSVELNTEAFF; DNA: TGCGCCAGCAGTCATACTTCGGTCGAGCTGAACACTGAAGCTTTCTTT
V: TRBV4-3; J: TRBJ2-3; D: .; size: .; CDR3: CASSQDLPRQGTDTQYF; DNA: TGCGCCAGCAGCCAAGATCTCCCGAGGCAAGGGACGGATACGCAGTATTTT
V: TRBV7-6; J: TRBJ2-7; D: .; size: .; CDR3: CASSRTGAYEQYF; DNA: TGTGCCAGCAGCCGGACCGGCGCCTACGAGCAGTACTTC
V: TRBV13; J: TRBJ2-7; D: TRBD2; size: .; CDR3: CASSPDLGTSGESSYEQYF; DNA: TGTGCCAGCAGCCCCGATTTAGGGACTAGCGGGGAAAGCTCCTACGAGCAGTACTTC
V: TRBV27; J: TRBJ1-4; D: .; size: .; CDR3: CASSPNRSTNEKLFF; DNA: TGTGCCAGCAGTCCCAACCGGTCAACTAATGAAAAACTGTTTTTT
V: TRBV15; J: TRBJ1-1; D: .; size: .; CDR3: CAANRDRGTEAFF; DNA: TGTGCCGCCAACAGGGACCGAGGCACTGAAGCTTTCTTT
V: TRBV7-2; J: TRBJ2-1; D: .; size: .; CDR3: CASSLGITYNEQFF; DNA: TGTGCCAGCAGCCTCGGGATTACTTACAATGAGCAGTTCTTC
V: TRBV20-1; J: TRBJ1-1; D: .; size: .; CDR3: CSARVSSSSRTGPDNEAFF; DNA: TGCAGTGCTAGAGTTTCGTCCTCGTCTCGAACGGGACCAGACAATGAAGCTTTCTTT
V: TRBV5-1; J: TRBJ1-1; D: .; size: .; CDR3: CASSGTTRHGNTEAFF; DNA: TGCGCCAGCAGCGGAACTACCCGGCACGGGAACACTGAAGCTTTCTTT
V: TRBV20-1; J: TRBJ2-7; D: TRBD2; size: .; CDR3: CSASRTSRTRKQYF; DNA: TGCAGTGCTAGTCGGACTAGCCGTACTAGAAAGCAGTACTTC
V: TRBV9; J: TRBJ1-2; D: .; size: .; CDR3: CASSGTQNYGYTF; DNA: TGTGCCAGCAGCGGGACCCAGAACTATGGCTACACCTTC
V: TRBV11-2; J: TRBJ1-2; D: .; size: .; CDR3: CASRGGIYGYTF; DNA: TGTGCCAGCAGGGGAGGGATCTATGGCTACACCTTC
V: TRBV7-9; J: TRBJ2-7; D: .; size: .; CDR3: CASSLVLGTYEQYF; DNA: TGTGCCAGCAGCTTAGTATTGGGAACCTACGAGCAGTACTTC
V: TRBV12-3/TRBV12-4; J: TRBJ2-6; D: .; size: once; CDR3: CASSLRDSSPGANVLTF; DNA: TGTGCCAGCAGTTTAAGGGACTCTAGCCCTGGGGCCAACGTCCTGACTTTC
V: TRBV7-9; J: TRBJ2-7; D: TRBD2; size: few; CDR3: CASSLGLAGTYEQYF; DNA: TGTGCCAGCAGCTTGGGACTAGCGGGGACCTACGAGCAGTACTTC
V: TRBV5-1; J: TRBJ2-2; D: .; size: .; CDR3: CASSLTGTLGPNTGELFF; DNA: TGCGCCAGCAGCTTGACCGGGACTCTGGGTCCGAACACCGGGGAGCTGTTTTTT
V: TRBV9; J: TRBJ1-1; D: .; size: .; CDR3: CASSVGGDTEAFF; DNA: TGTGCCAGCAGCGTAGGCGGGGACACTGAAGCTTTCTTT
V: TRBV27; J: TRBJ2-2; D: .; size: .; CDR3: CASSFGVVDTGELFF; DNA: TGTGCCAGCAGTTTCGGGGTAGTAGACACCGGGGAGCTGTTTTTT
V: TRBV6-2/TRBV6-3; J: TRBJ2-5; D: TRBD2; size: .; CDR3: CASSYPPRLAGGETQYF; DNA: TGTGCCAGCAGTTACCCACCTCGACTAGCGGGGGGGGAGACCCAGTACTTC
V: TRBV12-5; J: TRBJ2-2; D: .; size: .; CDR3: CASALRGGGTGELFF; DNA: TGTGCTAGTGCCCTCCGCGGAGGCGGCACCGGGGAGCTGTTTTTT
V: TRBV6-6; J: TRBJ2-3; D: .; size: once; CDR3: CASSYREDTQYF; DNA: TGTGCCAGCAGTTACCGTGAGGATACGCAGTATTTT
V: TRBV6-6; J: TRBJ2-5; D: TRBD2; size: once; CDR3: CASSYLFTSGDETQYF; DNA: TGTGCCAGCAGTTATTTGTTTACTAGCGGGGATGAGACCCAGTACTTC
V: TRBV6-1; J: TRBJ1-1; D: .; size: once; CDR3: CASIIGQGPGNTEAFF; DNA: TGTGCCAGCATAATTGGGCAAGGCCCAGGGAACACTGAAGCTTTCTTT
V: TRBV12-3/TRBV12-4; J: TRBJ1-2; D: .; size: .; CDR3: CASSLSTGVYGYTF; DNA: TGTGCCAGCAGCCTCTCGACAGGTGTCTATGGCTACACCTTC